This is a list of T cell receptor beta chains from one sample in a study of blood T cell repertoires in COVID-19. The repertoire was sequenced with immunoSEQ multiplex PCR; TCRdb's copy has only in-frame clones and lacks some. This table has roughly 500,000 clones, more than 85% appearing once. The sequencing sample was made of PBMCs or T cells enriched from blood (not recorded which). The receptors originated from a woman in her sixties or seventies who had recovered from COVID-19. Each CDR3 is given with its conserved first and last residue. Each record gives: CDR3 length, V gene, J gene, D gene, clone size, CDR3 DNA, CDR3 protein. The D gene is left open where the match is weak. Clone size is stated in some rows and not others, as once, few, many or a class when expanded.

>16|TRBV27|TRBJ1-4|-|-
TGTGCCAGCAGTTTACGAGGGATCGGGGGTAATGAAAAACTGTTTTTT
CASSLRGIGGNEKLFF
>16|TRBV15|TRBJ2-5|TRBD1|-
TGTGCCACCAGCAGAGCGGGAAGGGGGCCGGCGGAGACCCAGTACTTC
CATSRAGRGPAETQYF
>15|TRBV5-8|TRBJ1-5|-|-
TGTGCCAGCAGCTTGGGTGGACAGTTTAATCAGCCCCAGCATTTT
CASSLGGQFNQPQHF
>13|TRBV10-3|TRBJ1-2|-|-
TGTGCCATCAGTGAGAATGGCGGGTATGGCTACACCTTC
CAISENGGYGYTF
>15|TRBV11-3|TRBJ1-4|-|-
TGTGCCAGCAGCTTAGCGACAGCTCCCAATGAAAAACTGTTTTTT
CASSLATAPNEKLFF
>16|TRBV24-1|TRBJ2-1|TRBD1|-
TGTGCCACCAGTGATTTTTGGGACAGGGGAATTGGGGAGCAGTTCTTC
CATSDFWDRGIGEQFF
>15|TRBV5-1|TRBJ1-5|TRBD1|-
TGCGCCAGCAGCTTCTCGGGACAGTTCAATCAGCCCCAGCATTTT
CASSFSGQFNQPQHF
>15|TRBV5-6|TRBJ1-5|-|-
TGTGCCAGCAGCCGCATTGACAGTAGCAATCAGCCCCAGCATTTT
CASSRIDSSNQPQHF
>17|TRBV5-1|TRBJ2-1|-|-
TGCGCCAGCAGCCTCGGACAGGGGAGGATAGCGGGGCCATCACAGTTCTTC
CASSLGQGRIAGPSQFF
>19|TRBV24-1|TRBJ1-1|TRBD1|-
TGTGCCACCAGTGAGTTAACAGGGGGCCTGAAAGTCTGGAACACTGAAGCTTTCTTT
CATSELTGGLKVWNTEAFF
>16|TRBV24-1|TRBJ2-3|TRBD1|-
TGTGCCACCAGTGATTTTATAGGGACAGGGGTAAATACGCAGTATTTT
CATSDFIGTGVNTQYF
>14|TRBV23-1|TRBJ2-5|-|-
TGCCCCGGACTGGAGGGACGGTACCAAGAGACCCAGTACTTC
CPGLEGRYQETQYF
>13|TRBV12-5|TRBJ1-1|-|few
TGTGCTAGTGGTCCGGACACTTACACTGAAGCTTTCTTT
CASGPDTYTEAFF
>13|TRBV3-1/TRBV3-2|TRBJ1-6|-|-
TGTGCCAGCAGCCTGCCCGGGGGGGCCGCGTCCCACTTT
CASSLPGGAASHF
>13|TRBV6-1|TRBJ2-3|TRBD1|-
TGTGCCAGCAGGGGACAGGGGGTAGATACGCAGTATTTT
CASRGQGVDTQYF
>13|TRBV7-2|TRBJ1-5|-|-
TGTGCCAGCAGCTTAGCGAAACAGCAGCCCCAGCATTTT
CASSLAKQQPQHF
>18|TRBV3-1/TRBV3-2|TRBJ2-1|TRBD2|-
TGTGCCAGCAGCCCCCTCCGCCTAGCGGGGGGCGCCTACAATGAGCAGTTCTTC
CASSPLRLAGGAYNEQFF
>14|TRBV21-1|TRBJ1-4|-|-
TGTGCCAGCAATTGGGGGCTGTCGTTTGAAAAACTGTTTTTT
CASNWGLSFEKLFF
>14|TRBV5-1|TRBJ1-3|-|-
TGCGCCAGCAGCTTGGGAGGAGATGGAAACACCATATATTTT
CASSLGGDGNTIYF
>15|TRBV19|TRBJ1-5|-|-
TGTGCCAGTAGTTTAAGGGGATTGGGCAATCAGCCCCAGCATTTT
CASSLRGLGNQPQHF
>13|TRBV2|TRBJ1-6|-|-
TGTGCCAGCAGTGGACAGGTACATTCACCCCTCCACTTT
CASSGQVHSPLHF
>12|TRBV2|TRBJ1-1|-|-
TGTGCCAGCAGCCGAATAGAGACTGAAGCTTTCTTT
CASSRIETEAFF
>17|TRBV5-1|TRBJ2-3|TRBD1|-
TGCGCCAGCAGGGCACGAACAGGGGGCACTGAAGTTGATACGCAGTATTTT
CASRARTGGTEVDTQYF
>13|TRBV12-3/TRBV12-4|TRBJ1-1|-|-
TGTGCCAGCAGTGGGACACCTAACACTGAAGCTTTCTTT
CASSGTPNTEAFF
>15|TRBV6-5|TRBJ2-3|-|once
TGTGCCAGCAGCTTCACGACAGCCCGCACAGATACGCAGTATTTT
CASSFTTARTDTQYF
>13|TRBV2|TRBJ1-2|TRBD1|-
TGTGCCAGCGGGACAGGGGTCAACTATGGCTACACCTTC
CASGTGVNYGYTF
>14|TRBV10-3|TRBJ2-1|TRBD2|-
TGTGCCATCAGACCGAGCGGGGACTACAATGAGCAGTTCTTC
CAIRPSGDYNEQFF
>14|TRBV27|TRBJ2-5|-|-
TGTGCCAGCAGTTCCCCCGGAGGTCAAGAGACCCAGTACTTC
CASSSPGGQETQYF
>20|TRBV4-1|TRBJ2-1|TRBD2|-
TGCGCCAGCAGCCCCTACGCGTCTAGCGGGGGGGTTCGAATCTACAATGAGCAGTTCTTC
CASSPYASSGGVRIYNEQFF
>15|TRBV2|TRBJ2-3|TRBD2|once
TGTGCCAGCACTAAAGCGGGGGCTTACACAGATACGCAGTATTTT
CASTKAGAYTDTQYF
>11|TRBV3-1/TRBV3-2|TRBJ2-3|-|-
TGTGCCAGCAGCCATAAGGGGTCGCAGTATTTT
CASSHKGSQYF
>15|TRBV10-1|TRBJ1-1|TRBD1|once
TGCGCCAGCAGTGAGTCGGGGCAGGGGGGCACTGAAGCTTTCTTT
CASSESGQGGTEAFF
>13|TRBV6-5|TRBJ1-2|-|-
-
CASSYSWGLGNTF
>14|TRBV15|TRBJ1-5|-|-
TGTGCCACCAGCAGAGATCGCGTAGATCAGCCCCAGCATTTT
CATSRDRVDQPQHF
>15|TRBV5-1|TRBJ2-3|TRBD2|-
TGCGCCAGCAGCCGGGGGGCTAGCGGGTCAGATACGCAGTATTTT
CASSRGASGSDTQYF
>14|TRBV9|TRBJ2-3|-|-
TGTGCCAGCAGCGTAGGCGTGCACACAGATACGCAGTATTTT
CASSVGVHTDTQYF
>16|TRBV12-5|TRBJ2-2|TRBD1|-
TGTGCTAGTGGTTTGGTACCGGACAGGGATACCGGGGAGCTGTTTTTT
CASGLVPDRDTGELFF